Reported below is one TCR beta chain. Antigen specificity is unknown. This entry belongs to a study of shared clonotypes between healthy human individuals. Execution of the assay was at deep level. The protocol was immunoSEQ multiplex PCR, while the TCRdb copy is restricted to in-frame clones and leaves out a portion. The sample carries around 1.9 million clones, about 92% recorded once. Trimming left V 5 bases short and J 2 bases short, with 11 bases between. In germline, CDR1 is SGHKS, CDR2 YYEKEE (reference sequence). The CDR3 has 13 amino acids. Study findings and constraints: The rarefaction results pointed to incomplete sorted-subset sequencing despite large depth.

CD45RO-negative CD8 cells positively selected for CCR7 made up the naive population, which excluded terminally differentiated effector memory CD45RA+ cells. V is TRBV5-5 and J is TRBJ2-7, with D tentatively TRBD1 (6 bases). The TCR sequence derives from a man between 18 and 35 years old in good health. Some clones in this sample may be carry-over from other donors' samples. Sequencing used naive CD8+ T cells from PBMCs. DNA for the CDR3: TGTGCCAGCAGACGGGACACCCCCTACGAGCAGTACTTC. It is translated as CASRRDTPYEQYF. Based on the CDR3 plus reference TRBV5-5 and TRBJ2-7, the full variable domain is DAGVTQSPTHLIKTRGQQVTLRCSPISGHKSVSWYQQVLGQGPQFIFQYYEKEERGRGNFPDRFSARQFPNYSSELNVNALLLGDSALYLCASRRDTPYEQYFGPGTRLTVT.